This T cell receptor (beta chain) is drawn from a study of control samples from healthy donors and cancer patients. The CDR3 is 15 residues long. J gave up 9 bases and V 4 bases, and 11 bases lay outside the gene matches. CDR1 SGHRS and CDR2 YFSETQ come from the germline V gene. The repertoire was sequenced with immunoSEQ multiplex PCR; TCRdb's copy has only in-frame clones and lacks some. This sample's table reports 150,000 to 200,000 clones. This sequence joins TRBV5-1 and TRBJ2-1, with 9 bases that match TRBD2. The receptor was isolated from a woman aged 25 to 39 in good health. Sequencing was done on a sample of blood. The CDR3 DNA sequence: TGCGCCAGCAGCCGGTGGGGACTAGCCGACGCTGAGCAGTTCTTC. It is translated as CASSRWGLADAEQFF.